This T cell receptor (beta chain) was captured in a study of T cell changes during pregnancy in multiple sclerosis. This CDR3 is built from 14 residues. V was pared by 5 bases and J by 3 bases, with 13 bases between. Germline V lookup: CDR1 LNHDA, CDR2 SQIVND (reference sequence). Sequencing was performed with immunoSEQ multiplex PCR; in TCRdb, only in-frame clones are kept and a portion is missing. The sample contains approximately 100,000 clones, 80% to 95% of which appear only once. This TCR came from a female donor with multiple sclerosis, enrolled in a pregnancy study. Sample: peripheral blood, taken in the second trimester of pregnancy. The V gene is TRBV19, the J gene TRBJ1-1; D gene ambiguous. The CDR3 region is CASSGLGGYTEAFF. The CDR3 DNA sequence: TGTGCCAGTAGTGGCCTAGGCGGGTACACTGAAGCTTTCTTT.